Below are 13 T cell receptor beta chains sequenced from a single sample in a study of blood T cell repertoires in COVID-19. The repertoire was sequenced with immunoSEQ multiplex PCR; TCRdb's copy has only in-frame clones and lacks some. Among approximately 170,000 clones listed, 70% to 80% were seen once. The source material was peripheral blood. The receptors shown here come from a woman aged 45-59 years with acute or convalescent COVID-19.

This chain connects TRBV9 to TRBJ2-1, with 11 positions matching TRBD1. There are 21 residues in the CDR3. Looked up from germline, CDR1 is SGDLS and CDR2 is YYNGEE. The ends lost 2 bases at V and 7 bases at J; junction bases unmatched: 23. The CDR3 sequence is CASSVAGQGVIGLASPNEQFF. The CDR3 DNA reads TGTGCCAGCAGCGTTGCGGGACAGGGGGTAATTGGACTAGCGTCCCCAAATGAGCAGTTCTTC.

The chain employs TRBV5-1 and TRBJ1-5; 7 bases map to TRBD1. V dropped 4 bases and J dropped 0; count of bases not matched to a gene: 7. CDR1 and CDR2 (germline): SGHRS, YFSETQ. The CDR3 spans 16 residues. The CDR3 is CASSQGVGISNQPQHF. The CDR3 DNA reads TGCGCCAGCAGCCAGGGGGTAGGAATTAGCAATCAGCCCCAGCATTTT.

The DNA of the CDR3 is TGTGCCAGCAGCTCGGGACAGGGGGCCCTCACAGATACGCAGTATTTT. It specifies CASSSGQGALTDTQYF. The chain uses TRBV7-9 and TRBJ2-3; 12 positions match TRBD1. V gave up 4 bases and J gave up 2 bases; unmatched junction bases: 4. The CDR3 length is 16 residues. CDR1 and CDR2 from the germline V gene are SEHNR and FQNEAQ (reference sequence).

V gene TRBV2 combines with J gene TRBJ2-2; tentatively, D is TRBD1 (5 bases). The CDR3 is made up of 14 amino acids. Germline CDR1 reads SNHLY; CDR2 reads FYNNEI. V was pared by 4 bases and J by 4 bases, with 10 bases between. CDR3: CASSVTVGTGELFF. CDR3 in DNA: TGTGCCAGCAGTGTGACAGTGGGCACCGGGGAGCTGTTTTTT.

The gene calls are TRBV7-2 and TRBJ1-5; the match to TRBD1 covers 9 bases. V dropped 5 bases and J dropped 3; count of bases not matched to a gene: 5. The germline V gene encodes CDR1 SGHTA and CDR2 FQGNSA. The CDR3 is made up of 15 amino acids. This CDR3 is CASSLRTGVNQPQHF. In DNA, the CDR3 is TGTGCCAGCAGCCTAAGGACAGGGGTCAATCAGCCCCAGCATTTT. Full variable domain (missing parts from reference TRBV7-2 and TRBJ1-5): GAGVSQSPSNKVTEKGKDVELRCDPISGHTALYWYRQSLGQGLEFLIYFQGNSAPDKSGLPSDRFSAERTGGSVSTLTIQRTQQEDSAVYLCASSLRTGVNQPQHFGDGTRLSIL.

The rearrangement uses TRBV5-6 and TRBJ1-4, with 8 bases fitting TRBD1. This CDR3 is 15 amino acids long. With V trimmed by 4 bases and J by 2 bases, 4 bases remained unmatched. In germline, CDR1 is SGHDT, CDR2 YYEEEE. CDR3 bases: TGTGCCAGCAGCACAGGGGGGAGGACTAATGAAAAACTGTTTTTT. Its translation: CASSTGGRTNEKLFF.

This clone has only one observation. The J gene is TRBJ1-4, the V gene TRBV27; tentative D call: TRBD1 (6 bases). V dropped 0 bases and J dropped 8 bases, with 19 bases sitting between them. Per the germline V gene, CDR1 is MNHEY and CDR2 is SMNVEV (reference sequence). This CDR3 contains 17 residues. CDR3 protein: CASSLSLGGTKREKLFF. DNA of the CDR3: TGTGCCAGCAGTTTATCCTTGGGAGGGACAAAAAGAGAAAAACTGTTTTTT.

The chain employs TRBV7-2 and TRBJ2-5; D is perhaps TRBD2 (6 bases). The CDR3 is made up of 16 amino acids. V was clipped by 2 bases and J by 5 bases, with 18 bases between them. Germline-derived CDR1 and CDR2 are SGHTA and FQGNSA. CDR3 bases: TGTGCCAGCAGCTTACTAGTCGGGGGATTGCGCGAGACCCAGTACTTC. Translating it yields CASSLLVGGLRETQYF.

This clone was counted once. The chain is built from TRBV29-1 and TRBJ2-5, with 8 bases matching TRBD1. The CDR3 runs to 14 residues. In germline, CDR1 is SQVTM, CDR2 ANQGSEA. The ends lost 7 bases at V and 5 bases at J; junction bases unmatched: 12. The CDR3 loop reads CSAQGDRQWETQYF. CDR3 DNA: TGCAGCGCGCAGGGGGACAGGCAATGGGAGACCCAGTACTTC.

V is TRBV5-4 and J is TRBJ1-1, with 9 nucleotides matching TRBD1. With V trimmed by 2 bases and J by 0 bases, 2 bases remained unmatched. This CDR3 spans 15 amino acids. CDR1 SGHNT and CDR2 YYREEE come from the germline V gene (reference sequence). CDR3 residues: CASSLGDRVNTEAFF. The CDR3 nucleotides read TGTGCCAGCAGCTTAGGGGACAGGGTGAACACTGAAGCTTTCTTT.

This clone appeared once. The gene calls are TRBV9 and TRBJ2-7; D is ambiguous. The CDR3 extends over 14 amino acids. The V end was cut by 2 bases, the J end by 0 bases, with 9 bases between. The germline V gene has CDR1 SGDLS and CDR2 YYNGEE. CDR3 nucleotide sequence: TGTGCCAGCAGCGTCACGGTGCTCTCCTACGAGCAGTACTTC. Translated, it gives CASSVTVLSYEQYF.

The gene calls are TRBV5-6 and TRBJ1-2; 9 bases are a match to TRBD1. The germline CDR1 and CDR2 sequences are SGHDT and YYEEEE. The J segment lost 4 bases and the V segment lost 0 bases, leaving 4 bases of the junction unmatched. The length of the CDR3 is 15 residues. CDR3 bases: TGTGCCAGCAGCTTGGTACAGGGGGCGACCTATGGCTACACCTTC. This codes for CASSLVQGATYGYTF.

The sample holds a few counts of this clone. The V gene is TRBV25-1, the J gene TRBJ2-2; 8 positions agree with TRBD2. Trimming cost V 4 bases and J 5 bases; bases outside gene matches: 9. This CDR3 spans 16 amino acids. CDR1 and CDR2 (germline): MGHDK, SYGVNS. CDR3 region: CASSGRGLAGTGELFF. The DNA for the CDR3 is TGTGCCAGCAGTGGGCGCGGACTAGCTGGGACCGGGGAGCTGTTTTTT. The whole variable domain, filled in from reference TRBV25-1 and TRBJ2-2, reads EADIYQTPRYLVIGTGKKITLECSQTMGHDKMYWYQQDPGMELHLIHYSYGVNSTEKGDLSSESTVSRIRTEHFPLTLESARPSHTSQYLCASSGRGLAGTGELFFGEGSRLTVL.